This T cell receptor (beta chain) was captured by sequencing in a study of T cell responses to AZD1222 COVID-19 vaccine. About this clone: This same CDR3 is encoded by further DNA sequences in the sample.

Produced via immunoSEQ multiplex PCR; TCRdb's table is partial and in-frame only. This table holds hundreds of thousands of clones, approximately 94% found once. The CDR3 sequence is 12 residues long. Trimming took 2 bases from V and 8 from J, leaving 8 bases between them. Germline loops: CDR1 SGDLS, CDR2 YYNGEE. The sample here was peripheral blood, taken 28 days after the second AZD1222 dose. The chain is built from TRBV9 and TRBJ2-1; D is unclear. This receptor was obtained from an adult who received the AZD1222 COVID-19 vaccine. This chain's CDR3 is CASSVVGHEQFF. The CDR3 DNA reads TGTGCCAGCAGCGTCGTTGGGCATGAGCAGTTCTTC.